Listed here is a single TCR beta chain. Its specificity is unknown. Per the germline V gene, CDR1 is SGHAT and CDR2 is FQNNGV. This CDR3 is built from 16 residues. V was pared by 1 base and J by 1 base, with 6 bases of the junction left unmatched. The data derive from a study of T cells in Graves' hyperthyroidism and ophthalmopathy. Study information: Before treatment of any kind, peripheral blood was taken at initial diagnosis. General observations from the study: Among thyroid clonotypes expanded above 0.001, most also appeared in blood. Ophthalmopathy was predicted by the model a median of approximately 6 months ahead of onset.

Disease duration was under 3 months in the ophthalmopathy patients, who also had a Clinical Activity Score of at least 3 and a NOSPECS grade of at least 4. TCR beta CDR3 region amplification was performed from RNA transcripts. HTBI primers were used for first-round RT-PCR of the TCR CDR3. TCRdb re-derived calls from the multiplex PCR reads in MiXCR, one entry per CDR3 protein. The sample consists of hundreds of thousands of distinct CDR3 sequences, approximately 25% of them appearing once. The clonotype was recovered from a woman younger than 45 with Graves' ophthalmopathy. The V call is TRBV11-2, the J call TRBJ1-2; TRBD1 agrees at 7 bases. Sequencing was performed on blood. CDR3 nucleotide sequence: TGTGCCAGCAGCTTAGTTATAGGACAGGATAACTATGGCTACACCTTC. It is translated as CASSLVIGQDNYGYTF.